The rows below give T cell receptor beta chains drawn from one sample of a study of T cells in Graves' hyperthyroidism and ophthalmopathy. TCRdb redid the calling of the multiplex PCR reads with MiXCR, one entry per CDR3 protein. This sample has about 200,000 distinct CDR3 sequences, with around 20% found just once. The sequencing input was blood. These TCRs come from a man in his forties or fifties with Graves' hyperthyroidism. CDR3s include the opening cysteine and the closing phenylalanine or tryptophan. The D gene is left open where the match is weak. Clone size is not always given. Where it is, it says once, few, many or a class for expanded clones.

size: many
J: TRBJ1-5
V: TRBV28
D: -
DNA: TGTGCCAGCAACAAGATGGGCGAGCTCGTTAATCAGCCCCAGCATTTT
CDR3: CASNKMGELVNQPQHF

size: -
J: TRBJ1-3
V: TRBV19
D: -
DNA: TGTGCCAGTAGTATTATGGGGATTGGAGGAAACACCATATATTTT
CDR3: CASSIMGIGGNTIYF

size: many
J: TRBJ1-1
V: TRBV5-1
D: TRBD1
DNA: TGCGCCAGCAGCTACGGACAGGGGATGAACACTGAAGCTTTCTTT
CDR3: CASSYGQGMNTEAFF

size: many
J: TRBJ1-3
V: TRBV3-1
D: -
DNA: TGTGCCAGCAGCCAAGGGGGGTCCTTCTCTGGAAACACCATATATTTT
CDR3: CASSQGGSFSGNTIYF

size: -
J: TRBJ1-6
V: TRBV20-1
D: -
DNA: TGCAGTGCTAGTTTCGAGTCCAAGCTGGATTCACCCCTCCACTTT
CDR3: CSASFESKLDSPLHF

size: many
J: TRBJ2-7
V: TRBV2
D: -
DNA: TGTGCCAGCAAGGGGGGAGACTCCTACGAGCAGTACTTC
CDR3: CASKGGDSYEQYF

size: many
J: TRBJ2-3
V: TRBV9
D: -
DNA: TGTGCCAGCAGCGTAGCACCATCACACACAGATACGCAGTATTTT
CDR3: CASSVAPSHTDTQYF

size: -
J: TRBJ1-1
V: TRBV5-1
D: TRBD1
DNA: TGCGCCAGCAGCCAACCAGGGGGCACGGTGAACACTGAAGCTTTCTTT
CDR3: CASSQPGGTVNTEAFF

size: -
J: TRBJ2-2
V: TRBV7-8
D: TRBD2
DNA: TGTGCCAGTAATCGGGGGGGGAACACCGGGGAGCTGTTTTTT
CDR3: CASNRGGNTGELFF

size: many
J: TRBJ1-5
V: TRBV16
D: -
DNA: TGTGCCAGCAGTCTCCGGGACCGGGGCCAGCCCCAGCATTTT
CDR3: CASSLRDRGQPQHF

size: -
J: TRBJ1-3
V: TRBV7-2
D: -
DNA: TGTGCCACGATGGGGCAGACCTCTGGAAACACCATATATTTT
CDR3: CATMGQTSGNTIYF

size: many
J: TRBJ2-7
V: TRBV7-9
D: TRBD1
DNA: TGTGCCAGCAGCATGGGACAGGGGGCGAAGGAGCAGTACTTC
CDR3: CASSMGQGAKEQYF

size: -
J: TRBJ2-5
V: TRBV7-2
D: -
DNA: TGTGCCAGCAGCCCTGAGTATGATTGGGGTAGGAAGTACTTC
CDR3: CASSPEYDWGRKYF

size: few
J: TRBJ1-5
V: TRBV6-2/TRBV6-3
D: -
DNA: TGTGCCAGCAGTTACCACGAGGCTTTCAGAAATCAGCCCCAGCATTTT
CDR3: CASSYHEAFRNQPQHF

size: many
J: TRBJ2-3
V: TRBV27
D: -
DNA: TGTGCCAGCAGTTTTCAGGGGATGGATACGCAGTATTTT
CDR3: CASSFQGMDTQYF

size: many
J: TRBJ2-3
V: TRBV13
D: -
DNA: TGTGCCAGCAGCTCGGGACGGAGCACAGATACGCAGTATTTT
CDR3: CASSSGRSTDTQYF

size: -
J: TRBJ1-1
V: TRBV20-1
D: -
DNA: TGCAGTGCTCCCCCGGCCAGGGTCGACACTGAAGCTTTCTTT
CDR3: CSAPPARVDTEAFF

size: many
J: TRBJ2-5
V: TRBV3-1
D: -
DNA: TGTGCCAGCAGCCAAGATCGCCAGACCCAGTACTTC
CDR3: CASSQDRQTQYF

size: -
J: TRBJ2-2
V: TRBV29-1
D: TRBD1
DNA: TGCAGCGCCTACGACAGGGGTAACACCGGGGAGCTGTTTTTT
CDR3: CSAYDRGNTGELFF

size: many
J: TRBJ2-7
V: TRBV20-1
D: TRBD1
DNA: TGCAGTGCCCCGACAGGGGGCGCAACCTACGAGCAGTACTTC
CDR3: CSAPTGGATYEQYF

size: -
J: TRBJ2-3
V: TRBV9
D: -
DNA: TGTGCCAGCAGCGTAGATGGAGGGGGTGATGCAGATACGCAGTATTTT
CDR3: CASSVDGGGDADTQYF

size: -
J: TRBJ2-3
V: TRBV20-1
D: TRBD1
DNA: TGCAGTGCTACGGACAGGACGAGCACAGATACGCAGTATTTT
CDR3: CSATDRTSTDTQYF

size: many
J: TRBJ2-3
V: TRBV11-2
D: -
DNA: TGTGCCAGCAGCCCGACAAGAACCACAGATACGCAGTATTTT
CDR3: CASSPTRTTDTQYF

size: -
J: TRBJ2-1
V: TRBV6-1
D: -
DNA: TGTGCCAGCAGTATGTCCTACAATGAGCAGTTCTTC
CDR3: CASSMSYNEQFF

size: -
J: TRBJ1-1
V: TRBV9
D: -
DNA: TGTGCCAGCAGCGGGACAGTAACAGATGAAGCTTTCTTT
CDR3: CASSGTVTDEAFF

size: many
J: TRBJ2-3
V: TRBV4-3
D: -
DNA: TGCGCCAGCAGCCCCTCTGGCCGAACAGATACGCAGTATTTT
CDR3: CASSPSGRTDTQYF

size: many
J: TRBJ1-6
V: TRBV18
D: -
DNA: TGTGCCAGCTCACCAGTTGATGCCAATAATTCACCCCTCCACTTT
CDR3: CASSPVDANNSPLHF

size: few
J: TRBJ1-4
V: TRBV14
D: TRBD1
DNA: TGTGCCAGCAGCCCCCTGGGGACAGGGGGCTGGGCTAATGAAAAACTGTTTTTT
CDR3: CASSPLGTGGWANEKLFF

size: many
J: TRBJ1-2
V: TRBV25-1
D: TRBD1
DNA: TGTGCCAGCGCCGGGACAGACTATGGCTACACCTTC
CDR3: CASAGTDYGYTF

size: many
J: TRBJ2-1
V: TRBV19
D: -
DNA: TGTGCCAGTAGTCTGGGCAGAAAGGATGAGCAGTTCTTC
CDR3: CASSLGRKDEQFF

size: -
J: TRBJ1-1
V: TRBV12-3/TRBV12-4
D: TRBD1
DNA: TGTGCCAGCAGTTGGACAGGGTTGGACACTGAAGCTTTCTTT
CDR3: CASSWTGLDTEAFF

size: many
J: TRBJ1-1
V: TRBV7-9
D: -
DNA: TGTGCCAGCAGCTTAGTCCTCACTGAAGCTTTCTTT
CDR3: CASSLVLTEAFF

size: many
J: TRBJ2-2
V: TRBV11-2
D: -
DNA: TGTGCCAGCAGCTTAAACCGCGTGGGGGAGCTGTTTTTT
CDR3: CASSLNRVGELFF

size: many
J: TRBJ2-2
V: TRBV29-1
D: -
DNA: TGCAGCGGTTGGACGGCCCCGAACACCGGGGAGCTGTTTTTT
CDR3: CSGWTAPNTGELFF

size: -
J: TRBJ1-5
V: TRBV18
D: TRBD1
DNA: TGTGCCAGCTCACCCATTACAGGGGGCGCGGGGCCCCAGCATTTT
CDR3: CASSPITGGAGPQHF

size: many
J: TRBJ2-3
V: TRBV10-3
D: -
DNA: TGTGCCTCGGGGCTTTTAGATACGCAGTATTTT
CDR3: CASGLLDTQYF

size: many
J: TRBJ2-5
V: TRBV6-2/TRBV6-3
D: -
DNA: TGTGCCAGCAAGGGCAGCGGCGGAGAGACCCAGTACTTC
CDR3: CASKGSGGETQYF

size: many
J: TRBJ1-5
V: TRBV7-8
D: -
DNA: TGTGCCAGTACATTAAAGGGGAAGGTGGAGCCCCAGCATTTT
CDR3: CASTLKGKVEPQHF

size: -
J: TRBJ2-1
V: TRBV4-1
D: -
DNA: TGCGCCAGCAGCCCAAGGGGCATCTCATCCCCTGAGCAGTTCTTC
CDR3: CASSPRGISSPEQFF

size: many
J: TRBJ1-1
V: TRBV2
D: -
DNA: TGTGCCAGCAGTGAAGAGGGAGGGGAGCGGTCTGAAGCTTTCTTT
CDR3: CASSEEGGERSEAFF

size: many
J: TRBJ2-5
V: TRBV11-2
D: -
DNA: TGTGCCAGCAGCCAGAGGTTCAGATTCCGGAGAGAGACCCAGTACTTC
CDR3: CASSQRFRFRRETQYF

size: many
J: TRBJ2-1
V: TRBV24-1
D: -
DNA: TGTGCCACCAGTCAAGGGGGCAATGAGCAGTTCTTC
CDR3: CATSQGGNEQFF

size: many
J: TRBJ2-1
V: TRBV29-1
D: -
DNA: TGCAGCGTTGAAGAGGGAAGGGGAGATGAGCAGTTCTTC
CDR3: CSVEEGRGDEQFF

size: many
J: TRBJ2-7
V: TRBV7-9
D: TRBD1
DNA: TGTGCCAGCAGCCGCAGGGGGTTAAGCGACGAGCAGTACTTC
CDR3: CASSRRGLSDEQYF

size: -
J: TRBJ1-1
V: TRBV5-1
D: TRBD1
DNA: TGCGCCAGCAGCATAGGGACAGGGGGCTATGGTTTCGGCGGAGCTTTCTTT
CDR3: CASSIGTGGYGFGGAFF

size: few
J: TRBJ2-1
V: TRBV24-1
D: -
DNA: TGTGCCACCAGTGACGGTTACAATGAGCAGTTCTTC
CDR3: CATSDGYNEQFF

size: many
J: TRBJ1-1
V: TRBV7-8
D: -
DNA: TGTGCCAGCAGCTTTGGGATAGGCAGGGGTGATACTGAAGCTTTCTTT
CDR3: CASSFGIGRGDTEAFF

size: many
J: TRBJ1-2
V: TRBV5-6
D: -
DNA: TGTGCCAGCAGCTGGACCTCGGCGGACGGTGGCTACACCTTC
CDR3: CASSWTSADGGYTF